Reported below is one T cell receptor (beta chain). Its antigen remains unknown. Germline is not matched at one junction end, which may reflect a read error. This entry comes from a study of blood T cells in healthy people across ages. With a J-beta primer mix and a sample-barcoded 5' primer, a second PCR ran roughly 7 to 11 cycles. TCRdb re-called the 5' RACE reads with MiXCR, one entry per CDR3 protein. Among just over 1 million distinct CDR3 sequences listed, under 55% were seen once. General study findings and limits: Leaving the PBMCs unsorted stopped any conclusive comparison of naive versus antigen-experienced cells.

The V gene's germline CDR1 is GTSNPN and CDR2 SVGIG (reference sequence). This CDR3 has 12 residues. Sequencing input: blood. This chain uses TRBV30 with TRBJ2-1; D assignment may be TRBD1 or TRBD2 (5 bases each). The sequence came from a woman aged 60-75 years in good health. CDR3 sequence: CAGSWGRDEQFF. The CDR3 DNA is TGTGCCGGGAGTTGGGGCAGGGATGAGCAGTTCTTC.